This T cell receptor (beta chain) is drawn from a study of cytomegalovirus exposure and HLA in healthy donors. Study-wide findings and caveats: Cytomegalovirus association was assigned to about 150 TCR beta chains. The CMV antigen specificity of three CMV-associated chains was confirmed through in vitro analysis. For cytomegalovirus status, the classifier reportedly gave diagnoses with high specificity and sensitivity.

For this clone: Its antigen is as yet unknown.

The donors were part of the 120-subject validation cohort, which stood apart from the approximately 640-subject first cohort. The repertoire was sequenced with immunoSEQ multiplex PCR; TCRdb's copy has only in-frame clones and lacks some. The sample has roughly 190,000 clones, roughly nine tenths seen once; the top ten hold less than 9.5%. This CDR3 contains 14 residues. Between the trimmed V and J ends, which lost 1 base and 4 bases, there was a span of 10 bases. From germline, CDR1 is SQVTM and CDR2 ANQGSEA. Material for sequencing was PBMCs. This clonotype was sampled from a man aged 25-40 years in good health and CMV-seropositive. The chain is built from TRBV29-1 and TRBJ2-2; D is unclear. For the CDR3, the DNA is TGCAGCGTTGAAGCCGGTGTGAGCACCGGGGAGCTGTTTTTT. Its protein is CSVEAGVSTGELFF.